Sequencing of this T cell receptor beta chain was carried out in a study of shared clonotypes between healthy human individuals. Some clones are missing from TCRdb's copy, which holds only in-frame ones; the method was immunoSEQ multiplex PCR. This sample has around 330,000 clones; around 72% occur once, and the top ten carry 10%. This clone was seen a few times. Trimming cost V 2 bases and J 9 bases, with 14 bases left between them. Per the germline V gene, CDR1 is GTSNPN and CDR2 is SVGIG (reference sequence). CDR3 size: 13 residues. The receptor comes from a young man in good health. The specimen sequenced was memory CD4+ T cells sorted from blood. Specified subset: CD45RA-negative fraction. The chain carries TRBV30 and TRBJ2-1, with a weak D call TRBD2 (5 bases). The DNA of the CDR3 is TGTGCCTGGAGTCCCCGGGTAGCGTTTGAGCAGTTCTTC. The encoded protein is CAWSPRVAFEQFF. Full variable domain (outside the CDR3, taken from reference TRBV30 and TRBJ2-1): SQTIHQWPATLVQPVGSPLSLECTVEGTSNPNLYWYRQAAGRGLQLLFYSVGIGQISSEVPQNLSASRPQDRQFILSSKKLLLSDSGFYLCAWSPRVAFEQFFGPGTRLTVL.